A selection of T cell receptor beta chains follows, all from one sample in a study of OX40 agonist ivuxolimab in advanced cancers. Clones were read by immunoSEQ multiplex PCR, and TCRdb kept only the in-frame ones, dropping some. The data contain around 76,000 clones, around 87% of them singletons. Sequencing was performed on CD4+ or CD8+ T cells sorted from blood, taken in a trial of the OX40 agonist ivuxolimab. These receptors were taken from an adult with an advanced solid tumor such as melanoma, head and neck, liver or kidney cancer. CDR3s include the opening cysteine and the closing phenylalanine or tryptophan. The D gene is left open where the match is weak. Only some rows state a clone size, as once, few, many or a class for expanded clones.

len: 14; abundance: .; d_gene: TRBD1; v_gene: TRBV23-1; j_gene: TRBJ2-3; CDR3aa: CASSRDRGPDTQYF; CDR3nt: TGCGCCAGCAGTCGAGACAGGGGTCCAGATACGCAGTATTTT
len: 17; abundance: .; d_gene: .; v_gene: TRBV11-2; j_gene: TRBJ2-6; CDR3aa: CASSRGFLISGANVLTF; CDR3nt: TGTGCCAGCAGCCGAGGGTTTCTTATAAGTGGGGCCAACGTCCTGACTTTC
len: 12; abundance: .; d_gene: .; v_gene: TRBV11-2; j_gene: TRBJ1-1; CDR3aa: CASSLGRASAFF; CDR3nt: TGTGCCAGCAGCTTAGGAAGGGCTTCAGCTTTCTTT
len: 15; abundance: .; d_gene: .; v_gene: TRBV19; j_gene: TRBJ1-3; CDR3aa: CASQEAIFSGNTIYF; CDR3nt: TGTGCCAGCCAAGAGGCAATATTCTCTGGAAACACCATATATTTT
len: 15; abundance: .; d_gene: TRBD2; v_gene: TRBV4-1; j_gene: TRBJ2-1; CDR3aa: CASRQGLSGKAEQFF; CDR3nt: TGCGCCAGCAGACAGGGCCTTAGCGGGAAGGCTGAGCAGTTCTTC
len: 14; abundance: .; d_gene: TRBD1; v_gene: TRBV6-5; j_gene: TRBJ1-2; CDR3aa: CASSSGQGNYGYTF; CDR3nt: TGTGCCAGCAGTTCGGGACAGGGGAACTATGGCTACACCTTC
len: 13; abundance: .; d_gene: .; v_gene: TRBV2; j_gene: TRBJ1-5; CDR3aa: CASTEGVYQPQHF; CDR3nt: TGTGCCAGCACCGAAGGAGTGTATCAGCCCCAGCATTTT
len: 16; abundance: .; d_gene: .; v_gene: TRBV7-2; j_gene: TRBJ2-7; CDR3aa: CASSLAVRKGSYEQYF; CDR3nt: TGTGCCAGCAGCTTAGCGGTGCGGAAAGGATCCTACGAGCAGTACTTC
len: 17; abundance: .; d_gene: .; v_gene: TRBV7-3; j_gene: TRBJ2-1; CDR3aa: CASSLTPQGGGYNEQFF; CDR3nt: TGTGCCAGCAGCTTAACGCCCCAGGGGGGAGGGTACAATGAGCAGTTCTTC
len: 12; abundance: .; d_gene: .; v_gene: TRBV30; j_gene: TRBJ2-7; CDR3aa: CAWSVQSWEQYF; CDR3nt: TGTGCCTGGAGTGTACAGTCCTGGGAGCAGTACTTC
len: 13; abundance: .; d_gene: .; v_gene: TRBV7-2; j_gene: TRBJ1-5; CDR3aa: CASSGGRNQPQHF; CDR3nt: TGTGCCAGCAGCGGGGGTCGGAATCAGCCCCAGCATTTT
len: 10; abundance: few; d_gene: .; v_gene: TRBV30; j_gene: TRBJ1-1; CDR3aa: CAWSQTEAFF; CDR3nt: TGTGCCTGGAGCCAAACTGAAGCTTTCTTT
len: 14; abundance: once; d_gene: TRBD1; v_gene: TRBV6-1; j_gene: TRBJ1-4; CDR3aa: CASRVTGGNEKLFF; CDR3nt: TGTGCCAGCAGAGTGACAGGGGGCAATGAAAAACTGTTTTTT
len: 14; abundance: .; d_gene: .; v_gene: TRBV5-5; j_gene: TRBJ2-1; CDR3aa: CASSLLGGSDEQFF; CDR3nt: TGTGCCAGCAGCTTGCTGGGTGGTTCGGATGAGCAGTTCTTC
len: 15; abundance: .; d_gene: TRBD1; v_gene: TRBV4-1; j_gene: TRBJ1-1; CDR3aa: CASSHRTGRGTEAFF; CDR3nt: TGCGCCAGCAGCCACCGGACAGGGCGGGGAACTGAAGCTTTCTTT
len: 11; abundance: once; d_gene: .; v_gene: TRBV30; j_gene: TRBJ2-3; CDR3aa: CAWSTADTQYF; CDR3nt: TGTGCCTGGAGTACGGCAGATACGCAGTATTTT
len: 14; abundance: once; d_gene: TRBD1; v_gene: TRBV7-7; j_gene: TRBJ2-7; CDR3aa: CASSFDRAPNEQYF; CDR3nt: TGTGCTAGCAGCTTCGACAGGGCCCCGAACGAGCAGTACTTC
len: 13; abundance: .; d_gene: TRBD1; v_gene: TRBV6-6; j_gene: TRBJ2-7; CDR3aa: CASSRDRAYEQYF; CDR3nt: TGTGCCAGCAGTCGCGACAGGGCCTACGAGCAGTACTTC
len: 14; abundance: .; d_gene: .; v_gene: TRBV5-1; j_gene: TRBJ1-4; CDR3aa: CASSPTATNEKLFF; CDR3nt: TGCGCCAGCAGCCCGACGGCCACTAATGAAAAACTGTTTTTT
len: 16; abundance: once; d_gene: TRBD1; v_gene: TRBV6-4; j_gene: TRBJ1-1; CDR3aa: CASSDPTGNQGTEAFF; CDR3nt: TGTGCCAGCAGTGACCCGACAGGGAACCAGGGCACTGAAGCTTTCTTT
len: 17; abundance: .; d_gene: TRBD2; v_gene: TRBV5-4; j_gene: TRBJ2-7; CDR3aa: CASSKAGTSGTSYEQYF; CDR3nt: TGTGCCAGCAGCAAGGCGGGGACTAGCGGGACCTCCTACGAGCAGTACTTC
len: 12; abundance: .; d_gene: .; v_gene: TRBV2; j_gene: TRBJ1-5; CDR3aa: CASSLGRQPQHF; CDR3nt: TGTGCCAGCAGCCTGGGCCGGCAGCCCCAGCATTTT
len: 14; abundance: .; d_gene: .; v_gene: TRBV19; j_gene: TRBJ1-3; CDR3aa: CASSDLRRLDTIYF; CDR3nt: TGTGCCAGTAGTGACCTCAGGAGGCTCGACACCATATATTTT
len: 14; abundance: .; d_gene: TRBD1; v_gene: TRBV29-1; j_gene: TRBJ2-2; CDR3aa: CSVRDRTNTGELFF; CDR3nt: TGCAGCGTAAGGGACAGGACGAACACCGGGGAGCTGTTTTTT
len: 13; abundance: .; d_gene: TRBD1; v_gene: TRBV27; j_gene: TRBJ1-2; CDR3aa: CASSSTGAMGYTF; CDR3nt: TGTGCCAGCAGTTCTACAGGGGCTATGGGCTACACCTTC
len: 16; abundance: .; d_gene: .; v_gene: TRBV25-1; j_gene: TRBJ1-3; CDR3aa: CASTSNLASSGNTIYF; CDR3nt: TGTGCCAGCACGTCAAACTTGGCAAGCTCTGGAAACACCATATATTTT
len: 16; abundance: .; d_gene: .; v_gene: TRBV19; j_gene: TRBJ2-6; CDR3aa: CASSMGSSSGANVLTF; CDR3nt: TGTGCCAGTAGTATGGGGTCCTCCTCTGGGGCCAACGTCCTGACTTTC
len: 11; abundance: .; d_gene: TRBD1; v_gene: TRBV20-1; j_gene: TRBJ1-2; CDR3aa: CSAVDRAGYTF; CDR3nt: TGCAGTGCTGTGGACAGGGCGGGCTACACCTTC
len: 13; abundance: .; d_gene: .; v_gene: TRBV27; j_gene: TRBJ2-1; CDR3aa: CASTPTTPNEQFF; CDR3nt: TGTGCCAGCACCCCCACGACCCCCAATGAGCAGTTCTTC
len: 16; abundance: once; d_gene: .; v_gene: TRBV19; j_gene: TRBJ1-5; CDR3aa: CASMTADLHSNQPQHF; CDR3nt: TGTGCCAGCATGACAGCCGACCTACATAGCAATCAGCCCCAGCATTTT
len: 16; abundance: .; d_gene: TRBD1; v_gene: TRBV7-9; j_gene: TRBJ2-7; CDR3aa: CASSLEIGQGPYEQYF; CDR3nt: TGTGCCAGCAGCTTAGAGATCGGACAGGGGCCCTACGAGCAGTACTTC
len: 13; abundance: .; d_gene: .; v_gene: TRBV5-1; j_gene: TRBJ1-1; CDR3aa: CASSVAGDTEAFF; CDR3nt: TGCGCCAGCAGCGTTGCAGGGGACACTGAAGCTTTCTTT
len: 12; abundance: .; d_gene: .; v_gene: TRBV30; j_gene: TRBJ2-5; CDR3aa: CAWSYGAETQYF; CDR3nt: TGTGCCTGGAGTTACGGGGCAGAGACCCAGTACTTC
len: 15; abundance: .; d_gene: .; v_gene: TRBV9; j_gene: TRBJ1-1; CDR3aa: CASSPLGGMNTEAFF; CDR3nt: TGTGCCAGCAGCCCTCTCGGCGGCATGAACACTGAAGCTTTCTTT
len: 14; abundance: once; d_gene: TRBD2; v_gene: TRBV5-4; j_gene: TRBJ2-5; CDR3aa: CASSRTSVKETQYF; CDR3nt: TGTGCCAGCAGTCGGACTAGCGTTAAAGAGACCCAGTACTTC
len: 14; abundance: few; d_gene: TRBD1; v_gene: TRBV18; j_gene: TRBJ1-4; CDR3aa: CASSGQGPNEKLFF; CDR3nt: TGTGCCAGCTCCGGACAGGGCCCTAATGAAAAACTGTTTTTT
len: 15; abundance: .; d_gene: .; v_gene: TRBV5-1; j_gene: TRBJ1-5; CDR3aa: CASSLGHSGDQPQHF; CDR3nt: TGCGCCAGCAGCTTGGGTCACTCCGGGGATCAGCCCCAGCATTTT
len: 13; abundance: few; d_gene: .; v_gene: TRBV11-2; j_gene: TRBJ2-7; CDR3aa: CASSLVARNEQYF; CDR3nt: TGTGCCAGCAGCTTAGTGGCGAGGAACGAGCAGTACTTC
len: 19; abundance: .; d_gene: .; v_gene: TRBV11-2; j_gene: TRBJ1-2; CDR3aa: CASSLDSRIASGDNYGYTF; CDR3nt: TGTGCCAGCAGCTTAGATTCTAGAATCGCGTCAGGGGACAACTATGGCTACACCTTC
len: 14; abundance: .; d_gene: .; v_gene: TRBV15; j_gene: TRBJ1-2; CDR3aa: CATSRDLTSYGYTF; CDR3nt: TGTGCCACCAGCAGAGATCTGACCTCCTATGGCTACACCTTC
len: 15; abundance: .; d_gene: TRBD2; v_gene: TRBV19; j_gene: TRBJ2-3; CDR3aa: CASSRERGRTDTQYF; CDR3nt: TGTGCCAGTAGTAGGGAGCGGGGGCGCACAGATACGCAGTATTTT
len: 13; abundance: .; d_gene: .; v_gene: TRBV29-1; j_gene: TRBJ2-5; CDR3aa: CSVADTGEETQYF; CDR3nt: TGCAGCGTTGCCGACACCGGAGAAGAGACCCAGTACTTC
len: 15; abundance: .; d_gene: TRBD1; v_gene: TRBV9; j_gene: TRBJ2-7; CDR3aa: CASSVEGTGLTEQYF; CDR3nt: TGTGCCAGCAGCGTAGAGGGGACAGGTCTCACCGAGCAGTACTTC
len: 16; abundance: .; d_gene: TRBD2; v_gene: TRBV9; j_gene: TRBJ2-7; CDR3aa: CASSVGLAGGGYEQYF; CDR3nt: TGTGCCAGCAGCGTAGGACTAGCGGGAGGGGGGTACGAGCAGTACTTC
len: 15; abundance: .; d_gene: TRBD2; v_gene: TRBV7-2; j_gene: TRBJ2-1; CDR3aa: CASSLARGSYNEQFF; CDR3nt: TGTGCCAGCAGCTTAGCGCGGGGGTCCTACAATGAGCAGTTCTTC
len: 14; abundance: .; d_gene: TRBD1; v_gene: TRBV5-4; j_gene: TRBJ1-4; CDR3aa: CASSSRTGSEKLFF; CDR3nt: TGTGCCAGCAGCTCTAGGACAGGGAGTGAAAAACTGTTTTTT
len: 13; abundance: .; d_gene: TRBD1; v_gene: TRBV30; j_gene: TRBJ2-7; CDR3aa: CAWKGTGVYEQYF; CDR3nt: TGTGCCTGGAAAGGGACAGGCGTATACGAGCAGTACTTC
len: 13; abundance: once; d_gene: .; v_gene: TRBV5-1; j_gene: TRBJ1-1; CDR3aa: CASSLALGTEAFF; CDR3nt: TGCGCCAGCAGCTTGGCCTTGGGAACTGAAGCTTTCTTT
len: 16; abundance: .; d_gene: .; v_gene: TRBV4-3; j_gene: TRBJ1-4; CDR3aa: CASSQDRPGANEKLFF; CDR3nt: TGCGCCAGCAGCCAAGACCGGCCAGGGGCTAATGAAAAACTGTTTTTT
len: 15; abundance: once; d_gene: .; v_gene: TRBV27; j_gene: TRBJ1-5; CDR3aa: CASSLWQVVAQPQHF; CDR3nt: TGTGCCAGCAGTTTATGGCAGGTAGTGGCTCAGCCCCAGCATTTT
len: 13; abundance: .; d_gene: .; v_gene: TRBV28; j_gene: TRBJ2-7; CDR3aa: CASSPYFHDEQYF; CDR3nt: TGTGCCAGCAGTCCTTACTTTCACGACGAGCAGTACTTC
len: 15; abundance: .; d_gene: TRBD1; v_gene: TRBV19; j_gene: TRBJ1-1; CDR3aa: CASSIGGTGGNEAFF; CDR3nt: TGTGCCAGTAGTATAGGAGGGACAGGGGGCAATGAAGCTTTCTTT
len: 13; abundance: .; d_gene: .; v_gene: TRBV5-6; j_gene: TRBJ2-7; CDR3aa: CASSLSGTYEQYF; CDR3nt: TGTGCCAGCAGCTTGTCGGGGACCTACGAGCAGTACTTC
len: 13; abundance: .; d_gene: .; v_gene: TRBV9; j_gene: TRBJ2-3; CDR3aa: CASSVDYGNTQYF; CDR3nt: TGTGCCAGCAGCGTAGATTATGGGAATACGCAGTATTTT
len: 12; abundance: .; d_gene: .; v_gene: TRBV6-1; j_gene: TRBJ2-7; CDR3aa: CASSDGIYEQYF; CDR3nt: TGTGCCAGCAGTGATGGGATCTACGAGCAGTACTTC